The clone carrying this T cell receptor (beta chain) was observed a single time. The CDR3 length is 16 residues. Germline CDR1 reads SNHLY; CDR2 reads FYNNEI. The junction had 10 bases not matched to a gene; V was cut back by 3 bases and J by 5 bases. Generated by immunoSEQ multiplex PCR, the TCRdb table keeps only in-frame clones and is missing some. The sample gives around 94,000 clones, over 80% of which show up once; around 9.4% is in the top ten. The data were obtained in a study of radiation and T cells in renal cell carcinoma. Sample time point: blood 4 weeks post-SBRT, at nephrectomy. The treatment is: 15 Gy SBRT to primary tumor, nephrectomy 4 weeks later.

The sequence was obtained from a middle-aged man with renal cell carcinoma. Sequencing was performed on blood, taken from a patient whose treatment included radiotherapy and nephrectomy. This rearrangement joins TRBV2 to TRBJ2-5; 9 nucleotides align to TRBD2. The CDR3 coding sequence is TGTGCCAGCAGTGATTTGGTAGCGGGAGCGGGTGAGACCCAGTACTTC. Translation: CASSDLVAGAGETQYF.